The present TCR beta chain was sequenced within a study of blood T cell repertoires in COVID-19. Overall study context: Researchers got acute and convalescent COVID-19 samples from the United States, Italy and Spain.

As processed by the authors: Reference gene primer amplification gave estimated nucleated cell counts. Profiled with immunoSEQ multiplex PCR; TCRdb holds only in-frame clones, not every one. The V and J calls and the clone size are those of that table, but D and trimming were determined from the DNA. The sample records about 270,000 clones, 75% to 90% being singletons. Germline loops: CDR1 SGHRS, CDR2 YFSETQ. This CDR3 is 18 amino acids long. V trimming: 4 bases; J trimming: 5 bases; junction bases outside the gene matches: 18. Specimen: peripheral blood. This TCR was recovered from a human donor in a cohort sampled during active COVID-19. The chain couples TRBV5-1 to TRBJ2-5; 9 bases map to TRBD2. This chain's CDR3 is CASSPEELSGGRRETQYF. In nucleotides, the CDR3 is TGCGCCAGCAGCCCGGAGGAGCTCAGCGGGGGGCGAAGGGAGACCCAGTACTTC.